This T cell receptor beta chain was captured by sequencing in a study of blood T cell repertoires in COVID-19. Trimming shortened V by 3 bases and J by 11 bases, and 16 bases separated the two germline ends. The CDR3 extends over 12 amino acids. CDR1 and CDR2 (germline): GTSNPN, SVGIG (reference sequence). The table came from immunoSEQ multiplex PCR; TCRdb's copy has only in-frame clones and leaves some out. In the table there are tens of thousands of clones, roughly 90% of which are singletons. The chain employs TRBV30 and TRBJ1-1, with unresolved D. Sequencing input: peripheral blood. This receptor was identified in a man aged 65-85 years with active or convalescent COVID-19. CDR3 in amino acids: CAWRIVAGVAFF. The CDR3 DNA follows: TGTGCCTGGAGGATTGTGGCCGGGGTGGCTTTCTTT. The variable domain in full, with the rest retrieved from reference TRBV30 and TRBJ1-1, is SQTIHQWPATLVQPVGSPLSLECTVEGTSNPNLYWYRQAAGRGLQLLFYSVGIGQISSEVPQNLSASRPQDRQFILSSKKLLLSDSGFYLCAWRIVAGVAFFGQGTRLTVV.